What follows describes a single TCR beta chain. Its antigen remains unidentified. The CDR3 spans 15 residues. J lost 4 bases, V lost 0 bases, and 3 bases had no gene match. Germline V gives CDR1 LGHNA, CDR2 YNFKEQ. Libraries were prepared by immunoSEQ multiplex PCR; TCRdb keeps only in-frame clonotypes and omits some of them. The sample includes 30,000 to 40,000 clones, just over 90% of them seen just once. These data come from a study of monozygotic twins with cystic fibrosis. Study-level results: Monozygotic CF twins shared more identical nucleotide clonotypes than unrelated patients. In 13 of 16 pairs, V gene usage was closest to the co-twin's.

This receptor was taken from a boy younger than 10 with cystic fibrosis. The sequenced sample consisted of blood. The rearrangement uses TRBV4-2 and TRBJ2-3, with 8 nucleotides matching TRBD2. Here the CDR3 DNA reads TGTGCCAGCAGCCAAGACGGGACTAGGCCAGATACGCAGTATTTT. As protein: CASSQDGTRPDTQYF.